This TCR beta chain was documented in a study of EBV T-cell therapy then PD-1 blockade in nasopharyngeal carcinoma. This clone was picked up one time. Its antigen is still unknown. The treatment: AdE1-LMPpoly-expanded autologous EBV-specific T-cell therapy followed by anti-PD-1 nivolumab. The protocol was immunoSEQ multiplex PCR, while the TCRdb copy is restricted to in-frame clones and leaves out a portion. The sample has under 25,000 clones; less than 90% are singletons. Germline V CDR1 and CDR2: SGDLS, YYNGEE. The CDR3 contains 15 residues. V shed 0 bases and J 2 bases; nucleotides not matched to a gene: 2.

This clonotype was obtained from a man in his forties with nasopharyngeal carcinoma. The sample here was CD8+ T cells from blood, taken at roughly day 33 from a patient whose treatment included autologous EBV-specific T cells and nivolumab. The chain joins TRBV9 to TRBJ2-7, with 10 bases identical to TRBD2. The CDR3 protein is CASSVGLAGTYEQYF. The CDR3 nucleotides are TGTGCCAGCAGCGTAGGACTAGCGGGTACCTACGAGCAGTACTTC.